The table lists the clone carrying this T cell receptor (beta chain) with a few counts. Its cognate antigen is unknown. The authors made TCR beta libraries by quantitative 5'-RACE with molecular barcodes. TCRdb reprocessed the 5' RACE reads via MiXCR and lists one record per CDR3 protein. Here the sample spans fewer than 500,000 distinct CDR3 sequences, 20% to 30% being singletons. The data were obtained in a study of CD8 T cells in ankylosing spondylitis. Study observations and caveats: Seven or eight highly homologous variants formed a TCR beta motif that appeared characteristic of ankylosing spondylitis blood. Researchers report that disease-linked clones proved CD8+ and relatively rare in peripheral blood.

Trimming stripped 7 bases from V and 7 bases from J, with 16 bases between. Germline assignment: CDR1 MGHDK and CDR2 SYGVNS. The CDR3 is made up of 14 amino acids. The sequence was obtained from a male donor with ankylosing spondylitis. The chain combines TRBV25-1 with TRBJ2-2; perhaps D is TRBD1 or TRBD2 (5 bases each). Source material: blood, either unsorted or a sorted T cell fraction (not recorded which). CDR3 sequence reads: CASKGPHEIGELFF. Here the CDR3 DNA reads TGTGCCAGCAAGGGACCCCATGAAATCGGGGAGCTGTTTTTT. Complete variable domain (other parts from reference TRBV25-1 and TRBJ2-2): EADIYQTPRYLVIGTGKKITLECSQTMGHDKMYWYQQDPGMELHLIHYSYGVNSTEKGDLSSESTVSRIRTEHFPLTLESARPSHTSQYLCASKGPHEIGELFFGEGSRLTVL.